This TCR beta chain was sequenced in a study of cytomegalovirus exposure and HLA in healthy donors (dated by TCRdb to 2016 to 2017). Notes on the research overall: In an earlier analysis of fewer than 750 of the donors, about 270 Gb of sequence data and some 120 million unique TCR beta sequences from about 179 million T cells were reported. About 300 gigabases of sequencing data and 70 million to 95 million unique TCR sequences made up an early release that covered 640 HLA-typed donors. Among the roughly 380 genotyped donors, 81% belonged to the genetic ancestry cluster associated with self-reported Caucasian donors. The study aimed to test whether signatures of past pathogen exposure could be identified by cataloging public T cell receptors. The study profiled the T cell repertoires of 500 to 800 subjects by immunosequencing and related them to cytomegalovirus serostatus. Besides the first cohort of roughly 640 subjects, a separate validation cohort made up of over 100 different subjects was used. To predict cytomegalovirus infection status, the study brought together high-throughput TCR immunosequencing, statistical association of individual TCRs with disease status, and machine learning. In a later analysis, previously published TCR beta repertoires from several hundred donors were re-analyzed and high-resolution HLA genotyping was added so that TCR occurrence patterns could be studied. In the later analysis, no new phenotypic data were used to find candidate immune exposures; instead, reliance was placed on TCR beta sequences and their occurrence across donors. An earlier analysis of several hundred of the donors applied high-throughput TCR beta sequencing to assess whether each TCR beta V gene segment acted as functional or pseudogenic. Donor age, sex, ethnicity and CMV serostatus were compiled alongside the repertoire data. A later genetic analysis used genome-wide SNP genotypes for 398 of the 666 donors, treating that subset as a discovery cohort. Every discovery cohort repertoire had been produced on one sequencing platform. HLA typing included class I and class II loci at four-digit resolution. The number of typed donors differed by locus: about 620-630 for A, B, C, DRB1 and DQB1; roughly 510 for DQA1; about 600 for DPA1; and around 470 for DPB1. About 5 DR-DQ haplotypes were handled as single units for association and clustering, since linkage in the cohort was strong. Among around 400 genotyped donors of the cohort, an average of roughly 240,000 unique TCR beta nucleotide sequences were sequenced per donor, around 18% of them non-productive.

The method behind the library was the immunoSEQ multiplex PCR assay. A mixture of 60 forward primers for TCR Vbeta segments and 13 reverse primers for TCR Jbeta segments was used in the multiplex PCR. The CDR3 region of rearranged TCR beta genes was amplified from genomic DNA with a multiplex PCR assay. On the Illumina HiSeq System, the amplified TCR beta libraries were sequenced as 87-base-pair reads. The authors processed their data as follows. A later analysis tallied around 80 million unique TCR beta chains across the 700 or so repertoires, and some 10 million of those chains were shared by two or more donors. Raw reads were error-corrected and collapsed into unique sequences by a nearest-neighbor algorithm in which closely related sequences were merged to remove PCR and sequencing errors. V, D and J gene segments were assigned by aligning CDR3 sequences to IMGT reference sequences. For a sequence to be retained, a match of at least six nucleotides was required to both a V gene segment and a J gene segment. A rearrangement counted as productive if the CDR3 had no stop codons and remained in frame with V and J, and every other rearrangement counted as non-productive. CDR3 was defined according to IMGT convention as the region running from the second conserved V-encoded cysteine to the conserved J-encoded phenylalanine. In an earlier analysis of more than 550 of the donors, sequences lacking an unambiguous match to a single V gene segment were excluded. In an earlier analysis of a few hundred of the donors, V segments were called functional above 56.7% productive rearrangements and were called segregating when the between-donor standard deviation exceeded 5%. A statistical classification framework was developed to diagnose cytomegalovirus status using the catalog of TCR beta chain sequences. V and J gene assignment, in a later analysis, came from comparing TCR nucleotide sequences with IMGT/GENE-DB human TR gene sequences. A later analysis assigned CDR3 sequences and most-parsimonious VDJ recombination scenarios with the TCRdist pipeline. In a later analysis, every TCR beta chain was defined by the combination of its CDR3 amino acid sequence and its V-gene family, and reads without a unique V-gene family were dropped. In a later analysis, nearly 600 highly shared, low-generation-probability nucleotide sequences were removed to address suspected cross-contamination and a sequencing artifact. For each public chain, a later analysis derived a clonal expansion index from normalized ranks of inferred template counts within each repertoire. In a later analysis, generation probabilities were computed with a VDJ recombination model fitted to out-of-frame rearrangements, and the resulting probabilities were checked against IGoR. In a later analysis, hypergeometric tests were used to score TCR-TCR, TCR-HLA and TCR-CMV co-occurrence, with a repertoire-size bias correction applied to TCR pairs. False discovery rates were estimated in a later analysis by permuting HLA or CMV assignments 20 times. A later analysis grouped co-occurring TCRs with DBSCAN, adding TCRdist sequence similarity when clustering within HLA-allele-positive subsets. For co-occurrence clustering, repertoires with fewer than 30,000 or more than 120,000 public chains were excluded, along with five repertoires with anomalous nucleotide sharing. Entries here come from immuneACCESS through TCRdb and include only in-frame sequences with V and J called. Some clones fail to appear in such tables; in the studies checked, an unresolved V gene covers under half of the shortfall, and the cause of the remainder is unknown. That table supplies the V and J calls and clone size; D and trimming were determined from the DNA. For this sample there are more than 85,000 clones; about two thirds appear just once. The ten top clones hold more than 12% of the sample.

Broad study findings and their caveats: A further reported finding was that TCR beta sequences accurately predicted the HLA-A and HLA-B alleles for most subjects in the first cohort. Most TCR sequences were seen in very few donors, while some public TCRs were found in many individuals. In a later analysis, about 17,000 TCR beta sequences were associated with specific HLA alleles at a false discovery rate of 0.05. Strong co-occurrence of HLA alleles, especially DR and DQ, made assigning TCR associations to individual alleles difficult. V-gene and J-gene trimming of TCR beta chains was associated with a missense DCLRE1C variant in a later genetic analysis, and the association was replicated in an independent cohort. A later analysis found that TCR association rates varied across HLA loci, with DRB1 alleles showing the most associated TCRs and HLA-C alleles the fewest. An earlier analysis of some 560 of the donors showed that most TCR beta V segments appeared in productive rearrangements either about 87% or about 30% of the time, which broadly matched IMGT annotations. A cluster of highly shared sequence variants was judged likely to represent a technical artifact of the sequencing pipeline. Because counts were too low, more than 15 rarely observed V segments, including chromosome 9 orphons, were excluded from the earlier analysis of around 590 of the donors. In this cohort, only TCR beta chains were sequenced, and detectable features were limited by the absence of alpha or paired-chain data. The authors suggested that the approach could potentially be extended to other disease states and immunological phenotypes. Because the 87-base-pair reads could not distinguish some IMGT-functional V segments, including TRBV6-2 and TRBV6-3, those segments were excluded. In a later analysis, HLA-associated TCR beta chains showed more clonal expansion and lower generation probabilities than non-associated chains that were equally common. A total of roughly 160 TCR beta chains were listed by the study as associated with cytomegalovirus. According to a later analysis, most CMV-associated TCR beta chains appeared to be HLA-restricted, and the HLA associations seemed to be driven largely by CMV exposure. Compared with the 666-donor mean, donors in an Asian-associated ancestry cluster had fewer N-insertions in productive TCRs, according to a later genetic analysis. The classifier was reported to diagnose cytomegalovirus status with high specificity and sensitivity in both the original and validation cohorts. The presence/absence analyses assumed that sequencing depth was roughly uniform across donors, and that assumption may not be true. Linkage disequilibrium might explain the correlated functional status among segregating V segments, but an unknown experimental factor could not be excluded. Because some donors lacked HLA typing at each locus, the association tests relied only on the typed subset. Several of the top co-occurrence clusters appeared to be linked to parvovirus B19, influenza, CMV and Epstein-Barr virus, according to a later analysis. Three of the identified cytomegalovirus-associated TCR beta chains were confirmed in vitro to be specific for cytomegalovirus antigens. CMV serostatus was the only immune exposure information available for the cohort.

V was cut back by 8 bases and J by 5 bases, leaving a gap of 15 bases between them. From the cysteine through the phenylalanine, the CDR3 covers 13 amino acids. Just the 39-base CDR3 DNA is kept, in frame starting at base 1. Per the germline V gene (reference sequence), LNHNV is the CDR1 and YYDKDF is the CDR2. As to this clone: Its antigen remains undetermined. No base quality information exists; no much larger clone differs at one position.

In total, about 650 healthy bone marrow donors made up the cohort. At the time of sampling, all cohort members were nominally healthy, though unrecorded immune exposures were likely present. The donor was CMV seropositive and was included in the group of 250 to 300 seropositive cohort members. Every donor gave a peripheral blood sample, and the peripheral blood mononuclear cells from that sample were used for TCR beta sequencing. Genomic DNA was extracted from the blood cell samples with the Qiagen DNeasy Blood Extraction Kit. This sequence was found in a woman in her forties or fifties in good health and CMV-seropositive. Specimen: PBMCs. The chain is assembled from TRBV15 and TRBJ2-5; the D segment could be TRBD1, given 5 matching bases. CDR3 loop: CATGSGLGETQYF. The sequenced DNA is TGTGCCACCGGATCAGGGTTAGGGGAGACCCAGTACTTC.